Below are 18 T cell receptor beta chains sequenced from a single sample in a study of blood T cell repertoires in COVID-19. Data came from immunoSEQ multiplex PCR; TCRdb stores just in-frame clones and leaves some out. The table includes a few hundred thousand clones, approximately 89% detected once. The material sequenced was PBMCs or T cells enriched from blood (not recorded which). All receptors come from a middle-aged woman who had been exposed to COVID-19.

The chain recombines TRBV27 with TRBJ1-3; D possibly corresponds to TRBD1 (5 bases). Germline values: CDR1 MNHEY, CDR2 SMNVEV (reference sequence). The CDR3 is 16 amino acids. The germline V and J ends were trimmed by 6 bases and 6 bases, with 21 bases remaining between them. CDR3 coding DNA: TGTGCCAGCAGCCCGGGGGGGGGTGTAAGGGAAAACACCATATATTTT. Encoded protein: CASSPGGGVRENTIYF.

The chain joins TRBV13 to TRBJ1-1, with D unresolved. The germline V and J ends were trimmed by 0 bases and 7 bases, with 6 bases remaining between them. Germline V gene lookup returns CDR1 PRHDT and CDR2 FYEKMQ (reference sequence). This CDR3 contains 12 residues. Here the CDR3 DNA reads TGTGCCAGCAGCTTAGGTAGAGTTGAAGCTTTCTTT. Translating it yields CASSLGRVEAFF.

CDR3 sequence (DNA): TGTGCCTGGACCCGGGGAGACACTGAAGCTTTCTTT. As protein: CAWTRGDTEAFF. V usage is TRBV30 and J usage is TRBJ1-1; D is uncertain. V was cut by 4 bases and J by 3 bases, with 9 bases left in between. CDR1 and CDR2 from the germline V gene are GTSNPN and SVGIG (reference sequence). The CDR3 runs 12 residues.

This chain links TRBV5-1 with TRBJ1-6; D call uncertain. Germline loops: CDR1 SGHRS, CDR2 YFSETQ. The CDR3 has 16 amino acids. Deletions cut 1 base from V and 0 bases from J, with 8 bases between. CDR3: CASSLSGSSYNSPLHF. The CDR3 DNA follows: TGCGCCAGCAGCTTGTCCGGGAGCTCCTATAATTCACCCCTCCACTTT.

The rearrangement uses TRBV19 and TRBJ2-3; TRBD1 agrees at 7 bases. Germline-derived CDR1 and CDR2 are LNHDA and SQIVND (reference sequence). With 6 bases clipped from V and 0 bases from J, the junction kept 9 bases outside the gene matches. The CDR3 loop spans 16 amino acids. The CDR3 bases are TGTGCCAGTAGGAACAGGGGAATCTCTAGCACAGATACGCAGTATTTT. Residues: CASRNRGISSTDTQYF.

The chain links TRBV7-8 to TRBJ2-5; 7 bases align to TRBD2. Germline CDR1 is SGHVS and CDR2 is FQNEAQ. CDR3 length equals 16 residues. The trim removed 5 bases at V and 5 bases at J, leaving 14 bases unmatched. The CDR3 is CASSRGGGGFVETQYF. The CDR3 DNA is TGTGCCAGCAGCCGGGGCGGGGGAGGGTTCGTGGAGACCCAGTACTTC.

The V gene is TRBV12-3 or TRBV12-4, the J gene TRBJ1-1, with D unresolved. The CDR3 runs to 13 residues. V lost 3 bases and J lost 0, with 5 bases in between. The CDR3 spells CASSFNMNTEAFF. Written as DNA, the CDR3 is TGTGCCAGCAGTTTTAACATGAACACTGAAGCTTTCTTT.

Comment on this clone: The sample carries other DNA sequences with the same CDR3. CDR3 protein: CASSPGGDEQYF. The DNA for the CDR3 is TGTGCCAGCTCACCTGGGGGGGACGAGCAGTACTTC. This chain links TRBV18 with TRBJ2-7, with 7 bases fitting TRBD2. Germline-derived CDR1 and CDR2 are KGHSH and LQKENI. The CDR3 loop spans 12 amino acids. The V segment lost 3 bases and the J segment 5 bases; nucleotides outside the gene matches: 1.

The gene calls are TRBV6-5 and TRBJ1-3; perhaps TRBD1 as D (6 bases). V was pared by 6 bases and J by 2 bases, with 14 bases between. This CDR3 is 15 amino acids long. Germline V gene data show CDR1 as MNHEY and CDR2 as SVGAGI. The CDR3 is CASSSTGTTGNTIYF. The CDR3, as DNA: TGTGCCAGCAGCTCTACCGGGACAACTGGAAACACCATATATTTT.

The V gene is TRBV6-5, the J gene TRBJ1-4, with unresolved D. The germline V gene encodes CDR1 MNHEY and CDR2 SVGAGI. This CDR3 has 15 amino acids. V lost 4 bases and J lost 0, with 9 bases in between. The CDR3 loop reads CASSSPRATNEKLFF. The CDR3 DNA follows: TGTGCCAGCAGTTCCCCCCGGGCAACTAATGAAAAACTGTTTTTT.

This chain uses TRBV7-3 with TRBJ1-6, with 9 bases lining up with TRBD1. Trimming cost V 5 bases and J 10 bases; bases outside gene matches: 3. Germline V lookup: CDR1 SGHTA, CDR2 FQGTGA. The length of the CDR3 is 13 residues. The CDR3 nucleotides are TGTGCCAGCAGCCCCGACAGGGGGTCACCCCTCCACTTT. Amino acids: CASSPDRGSPLHF.

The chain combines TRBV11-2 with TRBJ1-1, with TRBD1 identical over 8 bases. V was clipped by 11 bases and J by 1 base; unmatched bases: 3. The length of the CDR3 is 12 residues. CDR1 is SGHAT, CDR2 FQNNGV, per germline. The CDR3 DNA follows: TGTGCCCTCAGGGGGCAGAACACTGAAGCTTTCTTT. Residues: CALRGQNTEAFF.

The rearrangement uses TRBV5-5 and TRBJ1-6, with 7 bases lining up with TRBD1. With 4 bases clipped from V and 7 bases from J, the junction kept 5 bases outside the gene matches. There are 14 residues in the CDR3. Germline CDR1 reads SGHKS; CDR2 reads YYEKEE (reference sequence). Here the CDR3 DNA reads TGTGCCAGCAGCACCGGGACAGCGAATTCACCCCTCCACTTT. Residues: CASSTGTANSPLHF. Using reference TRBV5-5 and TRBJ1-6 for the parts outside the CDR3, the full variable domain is DAGVTQSPTHLIKTRGQQVTLRCSPISGHKSVSWYQQVLGQGPQFIFQYYEKEERGRGNFPDRFSARQFPNYSSELNVNALLLGDSALYLCASSTGTANSPLHFGNGTRLTVT.

In nucleotides, the CDR3 is TGTGCCAGTAGTCGCCCGGGACAGAAGAACACTGAAGCTTTCTTT. Translating gives CASSRPGQKNTEAFF. The chain carries TRBV19 and TRBJ1-1, with TRBD1 identical over 7 bases. The CDR3 loop spans 15 amino acids. Germline V lookup: CDR1 LNHDA, CDR2 SQIVND (reference sequence). V gave up 5 bases and J gave up 1 base; unmatched junction bases: 7.

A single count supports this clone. The CDR3 DNA reads as TGTGCCAGCATGACAGGGCCCTCTGGAAACACCATATATTTT. It codes for CASMTGPSGNTIYF. The chain is built from TRBV11-3 and TRBJ1-3; 7 bases align to TRBD1. CDR1 is SGHNT and CDR2 is YENEEA in the germline V gene. V trimming: 7 bases; J trimming: 0 bases; junction bases outside the gene matches: 3. The CDR3 spans 14 residues.

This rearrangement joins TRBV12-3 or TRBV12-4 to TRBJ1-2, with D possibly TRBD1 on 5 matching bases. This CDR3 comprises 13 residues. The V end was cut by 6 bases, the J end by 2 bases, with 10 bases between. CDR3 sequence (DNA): TGTGCCAGCAGCCCCCGACAGAACTATGGCTACACCTTC. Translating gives CASSPRQNYGYTF.

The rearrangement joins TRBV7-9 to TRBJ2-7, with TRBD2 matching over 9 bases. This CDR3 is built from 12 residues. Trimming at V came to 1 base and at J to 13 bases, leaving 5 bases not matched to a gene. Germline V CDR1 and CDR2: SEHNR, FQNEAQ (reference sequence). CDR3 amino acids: CASSLDAGGFYF. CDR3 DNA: TGTGCCAGCAGCTTAGACGCGGGAGGGTTTTACTTC.

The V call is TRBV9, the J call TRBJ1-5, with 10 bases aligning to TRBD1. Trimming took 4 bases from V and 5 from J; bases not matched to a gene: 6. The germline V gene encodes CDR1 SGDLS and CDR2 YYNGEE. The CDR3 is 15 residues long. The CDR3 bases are TGTGCCAGCAGCTTTGGGACAGGGGACGATCAGCCCCAGCATTTT. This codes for CASSFGTGDDQPQHF.